Listed here is a single T cell receptor (beta chain). Antigen specificity is unknown. PCR involved 60 Vbeta and 13 Jbeta primers. Sequencing was performed with immunoSEQ multiplex PCR; in TCRdb, only in-frame clones are kept and a portion is missing. Of under 200,000 clones in the sample, around 77% were seen once. This sample was included in a study of cytomegalovirus exposure and HLA in healthy donors. Notes on the study in general: Most likely, a cluster of highly shared sequence variants arose as a sequencing artifact. Cytomegalovirus association was listed for about 150 TCR beta chains.

The CDR3 has 14 amino acids. Trimming removed 5 bases from V and 0 bases from J, with 10 bases in between. Germline values: CDR1 MRHNA, CDR2 SNTAGT. The chain combines TRBV6-4 with TRBJ1-1; the D gene is possibly TRBD1 (5 bases). Sequencing was done on a sample of PBMCs. This sequence originates from a man in his 60s in good health and CMV-seronegative. In nucleotides, the CDR3 is TGTGCCAGCAGTCTAGACAGATTGAACACTGAAGCTTTCTTT. Residues: CASSLDRLNTEAFF.